Listed here are 24 T cell receptor beta chains from one sample, sequenced in a study of T-cell memory formation after mild COVID-19. TCRdb analysed the 5' RACE reads with MiXCR anew, one entry per CDR3 protein. The sample has hundreds of thousands of distinct CDR3 sequences, 15% to 20% seen once. The sequenced sample was PBMCs or a T cell subset sorted from them (not recorded which). These receptors originate from an adult woman who had mild COVID-19 (a few samples of this study predate the infection). Cell type and time point are not known.

The V gene is TRBV6-5, the J gene TRBJ1-2, with D hard to call. V gave up 6 bases and J gave up 4 bases, with 15 bases separating them. This CDR3 spans 14 amino acids. Germline CDR1 and CDR2: MNHEY and SVGAGI. CDR3 DNA sequence: TGTGCCAGCAGGACTGACCAGCTATCCTATGGCTACACCTTC. It specifies CASRTDQLSYGYTF.

The chain recombines TRBV6-1 with TRBJ2-3; TRBD2 matches 7 bases. V dropped 8 bases and J dropped 3; count of bases not matched to a gene: 14. Germline CDR1 reads MNHNS; CDR2 reads SASEGT. This CDR3 spans 16 amino acids. The CDR3 reads CASLRMGGKGTDTQYF. Here the CDR3 DNA reads TGTGCCAGCCTCAGAATGGGGGGGAAGGGAACAGATACGCAGTATTTT.

CDR3 nucleotide sequence: TGTGCCAGCAGCACCCTCACGGGGGGGCCGGAGACCCAGTACTTC. Its translation: CASSTLTGGPETQYF. The genes are TRBV12-3 or TRBV12-4 and TRBJ2-5; TRBD2 matches 8 bases. This CDR3 comprises 15 residues. The V segment lost 6 bases and the J segment 5 bases; nucleotides outside the gene matches: 11.

The chain carries TRBV5-5 and TRBJ2-4, with 9 positions matching TRBD1. The ends lost 3 bases at V and 8 bases at J; junction bases unmatched: 3. The CDR3 extends over 13 amino acids. CDR1 is SGHKS, CDR2 YYEKEE, per germline (reference sequence). The CDR3 coding sequence is TGTGCCAGCAGCTGGGACAGGGTGGACATTCAGTACTTC. It translates to CASSWDRVDIQYF.

The chain carries TRBV5-1 and TRBJ1-2, with 8 bases identical to TRBD1. The CDR3 is 14 residues long. The J segment lost 4 bases and the V segment lost 4 bases, leaving 6 bases of the junction unmatched. Germline values: CDR1 SGHRS, CDR2 YFSETQ. CDR3 nucleotide sequence: TGCGCCAGCAGCCAGGGACAGGCCGTCTATGGCTACACCTTC. Its translation is CASSQGQAVYGYTF.

The chain is built from TRBV20-1 and TRBJ2-3; 10 nucleotides match TRBD2. The trim removed 5 bases at V and 6 bases at J, leaving 8 bases unmatched. From germline, CDR1 is DFQATT and CDR2 SNEGSKA (reference sequence). The length of the CDR3 is 14 residues. Here the CDR3 reads CSAGVAGGADTQYF. The CDR3 nucleotides are TGCAGTGCTGGCGTAGCGGGAGGCGCCGATACGCAGTATTTT.

The chain recombines TRBV7-2 with TRBJ1-1; D unclear. V shed 5 bases and J shed 1 base, with 17 bases lying between them. The CDR3 loop spans 16 amino acids. Germline CDR1 reads SGHTA; CDR2 reads FQGNSA. The chain's CDR3 is CASSPGRIRRNTEAFF. As DNA, the CDR3 is TGTGCCAGCAGCCCAGGACGGATACGGAGGAACACTGAAGCTTTCTTT. Drawing the rest from reference TRBV7-2 and TRBJ1-1, the complete variable domain is GAGVSQSPSNKVTEKGKDVELRCDPISGHTALYWYRQSLGQGLEFLIYFQGNSAPDKSGLPSDRFSAERTGGSVSTLTIQRTQQEDSAVYLCASSPGRIRRNTEAFFGQGTRLTVV.

This clonotype was detected a few times. The rearrangement uses TRBV28 and TRBJ1-1; TRBD1 agrees at 9 bases. The CDR3 runs to 15 residues. With V trimmed by 6 bases and J by 3 bases, 8 bases remained unmatched. Germline V gene sequence: CDR1 MDHEN, CDR2 SYDVKM. DNA of the CDR3: TGTGCCAGCAGCCCCGGAGACAGGGGGTACACTGAAGCTTTCTTT. This codes for CASSPGDRGYTEAFF.

The chain joins TRBV5-1 to TRBJ2-6, with 7 bases that match TRBD2. Germline V gene lookup returns CDR1 SGHRS and CDR2 YFSETQ. J was trimmed by 4 bases and V by 1 base; bases with no gene match: 11. This CDR3 is built from 18 residues. CDR3: CASSLREASVYGANVLTF. The DNA of the CDR3 is TGCGCCAGCAGCTTGCGGGAGGCCTCCGTGTACGGGGCCAACGTCCTGACTTTC.

In its sample, this clonotype was seen many times. This rearrangement joins TRBV12-3 or TRBV12-4 to TRBJ2-7, with D perhaps matching TRBD2 (6 bases). The CDR3 sequence is 12 residues long. With 5 bases removed from V and 4 bases from J, the gap between germline ends came to 9 bases. CDR3 protein: CASSATSYEQYF. Here the CDR3 DNA reads TGTGCCAGCAGTGCGACTAGTTACGAGCAGTACTTC.

This clonotype has just a few counts. The J gene is TRBJ2-5, the V gene TRBV3-1; weak D call: TRBD1 (5 bases). CDR3 size: 15 residues. Germline CDR1 is LGHDT and CDR2 is YNNKEL (reference sequence). V dropped 4 bases and J dropped 2 bases, with 14 bases sitting between them. The CDR3 DNA sequence: TGTGCCAGCAGCCCAAGTGGGGCAGGACAAGAGACCCAGTACTTC. It yields the protein CASSPSGAGQETQYF.

The sample holds a few counts of this clonotype. The V and J genes are TRBV20-1 and TRBJ2-5; D unclear. The CDR3 is 12 residues long. V was cut by 2 bases and J by 1 base, with 5 bases left in between. Germline assignment: CDR1 DFQATT and CDR2 SNEGSKA (reference sequence). CDR3: CSARHSQETQYF. CDR3 DNA: TGCAGTGCTAGACACAGCCAAGAGACCCAGTACTTC.

Only a few counts were recorded for this clonotype. The J gene is TRBJ2-4, the V gene TRBV28; no definite D call. Trimming left V 2 bases short and J 5 bases short, with 7 bases between. Germline CDR1 is MDHEN and CDR2 is SYDVKM. The length of the CDR3 is 13 residues. The CDR3 DNA reads TGTGCCAGCAGTTTAAGAAACGAAAACATTCAGTACTTC. Its protein is CASSLRNENIQYF.

The chain is built from TRBV4-1 and TRBJ1-5, with D perhaps TRBD1 (6 bases). Germline-derived CDR1 and CDR2 are MGHRA and YSYEKL. The CDR3 has 13 residues. V was shortened by 5 bases and J by 7 bases, with 12 bases between the two germline ends. This CDR3 reads CASSSKGGQPQHF. In DNA form, the CDR3 reads TGCGCCAGCAGCTCGAAGGGGGGCCAGCCCCAGCATTTT.

At least ten counts were recorded for this clonotype. This chain joins TRBV5-1 and TRBJ2-2; possible D gene TRBD1, 6 bases. Trimming stripped 6 bases from V and 3 bases from J, with 9 bases between. The germline V gene has CDR1 SGHRS and CDR2 YFSETQ. This CDR3 comprises 13 residues. The CDR3 DNA reads as TGCGCCAGCAACACAGGGCACACCGGGGAGCTGTTTTTT. Translation gives CASNTGHTGELFF.

This clonotype was detected once. V gene TRBV10-3 combines with J gene TRBJ2-3; D gene uncertain. Germline V gene data show CDR1 as ENHRY and CDR2 as SYGVKD. Trimming left V 0 bases short and J 1 base short, with 11 bases between. The CDR3 covers 16 residues. The CDR3: CAISESVVIRTDTQYF. The CDR3 DNA reads as TGTGCCATCAGTGAGTCGGTAGTTATCCGCACAGATACGCAGTATTTT.

CDR3 sequence: CASSPRGGGYEQYF. The CDR3 bases are TGTGCCAGCTCACCTAGGGGCGGGGGCTACGAGCAGTACTTC. The chain uses TRBV18 and TRBJ2-7; 7 bases align to TRBD2. The CDR3 consists of 14 residues. Per the germline V gene, CDR1 is KGHSH and CDR2 is LQKENI. J gave up 3 bases and V 3 bases, and 5 bases lay outside the gene matches.

The chain has TRBV6-5 and TRBJ2-4, with D perhaps matching TRBD1 (6 bases). V was pared by 0 bases and J by 0 bases, with 15 bases between. The germline gives CDR1 MNHEY, CDR2 SVGAGI. The CDR3 is 18 amino acids. CDR3 protein: CASSYSWGQVKAKNIQYF. The CDR3 DNA is TGTGCCAGCAGTTACTCCTGGGGGCAGGTGAAAGCCAAAAACATTCAGTACTTC.

The V and J genes are TRBV7-6 and TRBJ2-5, with TRBD2 matching 9 bases. The CDR3 has 15 amino acids. Trimming at V came to 7 bases and at J to 7 bases, leaving 13 bases not matched to a gene. Germline V gene sequence: CDR1 SGHVS, CDR2 FNYEAQ. DNA of the CDR3: TGTGCCAGCATCCTGAGCGGGGGGCGGAGGGGGACCCAGTACTTC. It codes for CASILSGGRRGTQYF. The full variable domain, in which reference TRBV7-6 and TRBJ2-5 provide the parts outside the CDR3, is GAGVSQSPRYKVTKRGQDVALRCDPISGHVSLYWYRQALGQGPEFLTYFNYEAQQDKSGLPNDRFSAERPEGSISTLTIQRTEQRDSAMYRCASILSGGRRGTQYFGPGTRLLVL.

The V call is TRBV6-1, the J call TRBJ2-5; 8 bases line up with TRBD2. In germline, CDR1 is MNHNS, CDR2 SASEGT. The CDR3 loop spans 14 amino acids. V was clipped by 6 bases and J by 2 bases; unmatched bases: 5. The DNA for the CDR3 is TGTGCCAGCAGAAGGATAGCGGGGCAAGAGACCCAGTACTTC. This translates into CASRRIAGQETQYF.

This clonotype was seen repeatedly, ten times or more. The J gene is TRBJ2-1, the V gene TRBV7-2; 12 bases are shared with TRBD2. The CDR3 extends over 19 amino acids. J lost 9 bases, V lost 4 bases, and 19 bases had no gene match. Germline loops: CDR1 SGHTA, CDR2 FQGNSA. CDR3 protein: CASSSKNLTTSGRLGEQFF. CDR3 DNA sequence: TGTGCCAGCAGCTCCAAGAACCTTACTACTAGCGGGAGGTTGGGTGAGCAGTTCTTC.

The chain uses TRBV5-1 and TRBJ1-4; TRBD1 might be the D (6 bases). CDR3 size: 14 residues. Trimming removed 4 bases from V and 4 bases from J, with 11 bases in between. Germline V gene lookup returns CDR1 SGHRS and CDR2 YFSETQ. CDR3 loop: CASSDGQSNEKLFF. CDR3 coding DNA: TGCGCCAGCAGCGACGGACAGAGTAATGAAAAACTGTTTTTT.

This clonotype was picked up many times. This rearrangement joins TRBV12-3 or TRBV12-4 to TRBJ2-5, with D perhaps matching TRBD1 (6 bases). V was pared by 1 base and J by 1 base, with 10 bases between. This CDR3 spans 15 amino acids. The CDR3 is CASSLVGRGQETQYF. CDR3 nucleotide sequence: TGTGCCAGCAGTTTAGTGGGCAGGGGCCAAGAGACCCAGTACTTC.

This clonotype was picked up many times. V gene TRBV18 combines with J gene TRBJ1-5; TRBD1 agrees at 8 bases. CDR1 and CDR2 (germline): KGHSH, LQKENI. J lost 7 bases, V lost 3 bases, and 8 bases had no gene match. The CDR3 totals 15 residues. The CDR3 protein is CASSPRTGQYQPQHF. In DNA form, the CDR3 reads TGTGCCAGCTCACCTCGGACAGGGCAGTACCAGCCCCAGCATTTT.